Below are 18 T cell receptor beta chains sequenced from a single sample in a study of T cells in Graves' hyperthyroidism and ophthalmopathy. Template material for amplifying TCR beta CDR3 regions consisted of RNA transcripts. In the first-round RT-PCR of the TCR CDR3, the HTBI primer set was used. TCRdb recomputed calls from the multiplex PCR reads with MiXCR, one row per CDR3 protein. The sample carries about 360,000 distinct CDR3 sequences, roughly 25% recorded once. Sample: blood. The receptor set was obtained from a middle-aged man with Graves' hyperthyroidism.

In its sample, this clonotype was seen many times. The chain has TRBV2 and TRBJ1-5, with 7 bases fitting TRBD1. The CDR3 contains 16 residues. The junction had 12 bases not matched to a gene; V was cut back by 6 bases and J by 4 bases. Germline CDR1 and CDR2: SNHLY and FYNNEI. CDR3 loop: CASRARQGGGNQPQHF. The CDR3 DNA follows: TGTGCCAGCAGGGCTCGACAGGGAGGAGGGAATCAGCCCCAGCATTTT.

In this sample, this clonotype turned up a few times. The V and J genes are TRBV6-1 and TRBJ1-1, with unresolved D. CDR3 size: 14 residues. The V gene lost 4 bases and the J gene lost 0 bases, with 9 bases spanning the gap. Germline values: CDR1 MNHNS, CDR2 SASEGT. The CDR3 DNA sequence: TGTGCCAGCAGTGGGCCGGTGATGAACACTGAAGCTTTCTTT. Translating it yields CASSGPVMNTEAFF.

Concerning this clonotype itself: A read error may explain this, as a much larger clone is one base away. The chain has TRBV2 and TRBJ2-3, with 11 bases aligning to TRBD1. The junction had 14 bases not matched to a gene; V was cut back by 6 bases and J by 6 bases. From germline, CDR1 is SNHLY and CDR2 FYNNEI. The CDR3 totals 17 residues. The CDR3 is CASRVGQGESGGDTQYF. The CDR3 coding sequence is TGTGCCAGCAGGGTGGGACAGGGGGAATCAGGCGGCGATACGCAGTATTTT.

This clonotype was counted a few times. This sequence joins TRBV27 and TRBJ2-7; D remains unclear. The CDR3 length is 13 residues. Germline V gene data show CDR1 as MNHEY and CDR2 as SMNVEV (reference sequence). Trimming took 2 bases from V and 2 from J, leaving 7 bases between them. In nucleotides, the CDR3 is TGTGCCAGCAGTTTAGGTCCGCCCTACGAGCAGTACTTC. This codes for CASSLGPPYEQYF.

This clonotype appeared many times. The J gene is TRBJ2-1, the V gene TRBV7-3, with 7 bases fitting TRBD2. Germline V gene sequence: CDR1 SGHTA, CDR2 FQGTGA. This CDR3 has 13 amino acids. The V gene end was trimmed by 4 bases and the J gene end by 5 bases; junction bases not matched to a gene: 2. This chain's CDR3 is CASSSTSDNEQFF. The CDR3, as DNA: TGTGCCAGCAGCTCCACTAGCGACAATGAGCAGTTCTTC.

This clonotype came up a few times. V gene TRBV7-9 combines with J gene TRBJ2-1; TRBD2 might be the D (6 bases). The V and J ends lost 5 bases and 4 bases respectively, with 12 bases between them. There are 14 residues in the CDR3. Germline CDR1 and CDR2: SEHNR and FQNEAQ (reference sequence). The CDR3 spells CASSIGSVYNEQFF. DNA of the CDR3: TGTGCCAGCAGCATCGGGAGTGTTTACAATGAGCAGTTCTTC. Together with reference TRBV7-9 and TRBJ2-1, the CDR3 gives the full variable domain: DTGVSQNPRHKITKRGQNVTFRCDPISEHNRLYWYRQTLGQGPEFLTYFQNEAQLEKSRLLSDRFSAERPKGSFSTLEIQRTEQGDSAMYLCASSIGSVYNEQFFGPGTRLTVL.

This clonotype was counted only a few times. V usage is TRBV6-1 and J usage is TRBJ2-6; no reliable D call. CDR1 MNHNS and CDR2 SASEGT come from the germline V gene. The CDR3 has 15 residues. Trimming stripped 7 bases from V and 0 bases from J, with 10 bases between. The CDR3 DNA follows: TGTGCCAGCACTAGGCCGGCCTCTGGGGCCAACGTCCTGACTTTC. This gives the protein CASTRPASGANVLTF.

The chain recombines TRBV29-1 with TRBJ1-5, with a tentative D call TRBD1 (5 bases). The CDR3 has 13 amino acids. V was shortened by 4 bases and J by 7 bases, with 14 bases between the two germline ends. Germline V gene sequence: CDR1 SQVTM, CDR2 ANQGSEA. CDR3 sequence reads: CSVGGTEGQPQHF. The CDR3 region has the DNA TGCAGCGTTGGGGGGACTGAGGGACAGCCCCAGCATTTT.

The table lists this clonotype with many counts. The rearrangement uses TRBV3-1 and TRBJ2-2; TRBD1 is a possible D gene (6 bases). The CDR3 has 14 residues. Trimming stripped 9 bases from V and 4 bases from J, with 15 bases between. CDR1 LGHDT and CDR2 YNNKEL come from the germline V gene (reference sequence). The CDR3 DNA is TGTGCCAGTAGGCGGCAGGGGAGCACCGGGGAGCTGTTTTTT. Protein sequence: CASRRQGSTGELFF.

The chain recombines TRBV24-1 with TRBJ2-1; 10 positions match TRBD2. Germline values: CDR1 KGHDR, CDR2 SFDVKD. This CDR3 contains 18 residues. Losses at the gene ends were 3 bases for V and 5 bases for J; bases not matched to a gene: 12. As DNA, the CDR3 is TGTGCCACCAGTGATCCTACCGGGACTAGCGCATTGAACAATGAGCAGTTCTTC. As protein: CATSDPTGTSALNNEQFF.

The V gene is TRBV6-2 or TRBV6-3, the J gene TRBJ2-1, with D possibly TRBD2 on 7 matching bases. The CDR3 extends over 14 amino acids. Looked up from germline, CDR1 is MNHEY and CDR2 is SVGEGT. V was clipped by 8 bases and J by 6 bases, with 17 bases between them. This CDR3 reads CASEGGLPSNEQFF. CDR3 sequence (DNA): TGTGCCAGCGAGGGGGGACTACCTTCCAATGAGCAGTTCTTC.

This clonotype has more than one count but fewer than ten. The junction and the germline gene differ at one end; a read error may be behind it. In DNA, the CDR3 is TGTGCCAGCAGCGCCTTGACAGGGATTATCGGCTACACCTTC. It codes for CASSALTGIIGYTF. The chain combines TRBV5-1 with TRBJ1-2, with 7 bases lining up with TRBD1. The CDR3 totals 14 residues. Germline CDR1 reads SGHRS; CDR2 reads YFSETQ.

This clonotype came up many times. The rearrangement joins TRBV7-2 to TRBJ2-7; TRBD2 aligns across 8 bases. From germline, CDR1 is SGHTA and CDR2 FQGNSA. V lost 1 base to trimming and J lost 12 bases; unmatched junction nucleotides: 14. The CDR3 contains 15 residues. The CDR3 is CASSLEGTGTRRPYF. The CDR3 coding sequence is TGTGCCAGCAGCTTAGAGGGGACCGGGACTAGGCGGCCGTACTTC.

The CDR3 is CASSFSDRESAYEQYF. The CDR3 coding sequence is TGTGCCAGCAGTTTCTCGGACAGGGAGAGCGCCTACGAGCAGTACTTC. V and J are TRBV28 and TRBJ2-7; 8 bases are a match to TRBD1. The junction had 9 bases not matched to a gene; V was cut back by 3 bases and J by 2 bases. Germline V gene sequence: CDR1 MDHEN, CDR2 SYDVKM. The CDR3 has 16 amino acids.

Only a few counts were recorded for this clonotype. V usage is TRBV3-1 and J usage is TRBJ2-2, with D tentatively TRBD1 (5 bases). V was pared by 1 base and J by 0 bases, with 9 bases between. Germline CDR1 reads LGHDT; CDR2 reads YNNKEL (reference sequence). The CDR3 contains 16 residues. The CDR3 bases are TGTGCCAGCAGCCAAGCAGGACAACCGAACACCGGGGAGCTGTTTTTT. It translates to CASSQAGQPNTGELFF.

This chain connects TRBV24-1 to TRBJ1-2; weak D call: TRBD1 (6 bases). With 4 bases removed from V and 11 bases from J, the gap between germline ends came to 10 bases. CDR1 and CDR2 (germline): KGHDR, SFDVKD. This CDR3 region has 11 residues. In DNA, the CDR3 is TGTGCCACCAGTGAAGCAGGGACATACACCTTC. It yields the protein CATSEAGTYTF.

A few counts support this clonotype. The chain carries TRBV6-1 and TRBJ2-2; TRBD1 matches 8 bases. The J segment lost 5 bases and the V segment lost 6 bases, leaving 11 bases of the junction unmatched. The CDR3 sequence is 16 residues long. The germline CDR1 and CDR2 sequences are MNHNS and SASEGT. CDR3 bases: TGTGCCAGCAGAGATACAGGGGGTCGCAGGACCGGGGAGCTGTTTTTT. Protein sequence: CASRDTGGRRTGELFF.

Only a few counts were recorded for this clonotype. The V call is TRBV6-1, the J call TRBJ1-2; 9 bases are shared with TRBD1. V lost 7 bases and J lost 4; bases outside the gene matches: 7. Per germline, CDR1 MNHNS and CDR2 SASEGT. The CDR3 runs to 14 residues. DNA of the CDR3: TGTGCCAGCACCCAAGTGGGACAGGGCTATGGCTACACCTTC. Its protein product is CASTQVGQGYGYTF.